These 15 T cell receptor beta chains were all obtained from the same sample, sequenced in a study of blood T cell repertoires in COVID-19 (TCRdb year 2020). Library preparation used the immunoSEQ multiplex PCR assay. The table was pulled from immuneACCESS by TCRdb, which kept in-frame rearrangements only. Such tables lose some clones; where checked, under half of the loss comes from unresolved V genes, and the rest has no known cause. The sample profile shows 220,000 or so clones; about 87% of them were found once. The ten top clones hold approximately 0.9% of the sample. The specimen sequenced was PBMCs or T cells enriched from blood (not recorded which). The receptors come from a man in his fifties who had been exposed to COVID-19.

The V gene is TRBV28, the J gene TRBJ1-5; no clear D gene. Trimming took off 3 bases at V and 3 bases at J, with 9 bases between the two ends. The germline V gene encodes CDR1 MDHEN and CDR2 SYDVKM. This CDR3 contains 14 residues. Written as DNA, the CDR3 is TGTGCCAGCAGTTTCGCCGGGGTCAATCAGCCCCAGCATTTT. It encodes CASSFAGVNQPQHF.

The V call is TRBV7-9, the J call TRBJ1-2, with 7 bases matching TRBD1. The germline V gene has CDR1 SEHNR and CDR2 FQNEAQ (reference sequence). Trimming took 5 bases from V and 8 from J; bases not matched to a gene: 5. This CDR3 region has 12 residues. The CDR3: CASSPSGQGYTF. DNA of the CDR3: TGTGCCAGCAGCCCTTCGGGACAGGGCTACACCTTC.

V and J are TRBV29-1 and TRBJ1-4; D gene uncertain. This CDR3 is 13 amino acids long. The V gene lost 4 bases and the J gene lost 8 bases, with 14 bases spanning the gap. Germline loops: CDR1 SQVTM, CDR2 ANQGSEA. CDR3 amino acids: CSVVSGIGEKLFF. CDR3 nucleotides: TGCAGCGTTGTATCCGGGATAGGCGAAAAACTGTTTTTT.

The V and J genes are TRBV28 and TRBJ1-1; D ambiguous. Germline CDR1 MDHEN, CDR2 SYDVKM. The CDR3 is made up of 11 amino acids. V was shortened by 5 bases and J by 8 bases, with 9 bases between the two germline ends. The CDR3 loop reads CASSRETEAFF. CDR3 nucleotide sequence: TGTGCCAGCAGTCGAGAAACGGAAGCTTTCTTT.

The chain combines TRBV7-3 with TRBJ2-2; 7 nucleotides line up with TRBD1. The CDR3 runs 16 residues. Looked up from germline, CDR1 is SGHTA and CDR2 is FQGTGA. The junction had 5 bases not matched to a gene; V was cut back by 2 bases and J by 2 bases. The CDR3 sequence: CASSLFGTENTGELFF. The CDR3 nucleotides are TGTGCCAGCAGCTTATTTGGGACAGAAAACACCGGGGAGCTGTTTTTT.

The gene calls are TRBV28 and TRBJ2-5; D remains ambiguous. V was cut by 4 bases and J by 12 bases, with 15 bases left in between. The CDR3 is 12 amino acids. CDR1 is MDHEN and CDR2 is SYDVKM in the germline V gene. The CDR3 region is CASSSTPSTEYF. For the CDR3, the DNA is TGTGCCAGCAGTTCAACACCATCCACAGAGTACTTC.

The rearrangement links TRBV6-6 to TRBJ2-5; D is undetermined. V was cut by 7 bases and J by 4 bases, with 13 bases left in between. This CDR3 has 13 residues. Germline CDR1 reads MNHNY; CDR2 reads SVGAGI (reference sequence). This chain's CDR3 is CASTEVSGETQYF. In nucleotides, the CDR3 is TGTGCCAGCACCGAGGTCTCTGGAGAGACCCAGTACTTC.

Only one count was recorded for this clone. The chain employs TRBV11-2 and TRBJ2-2; TRBD2 matches 8 bases. CDR1 SGHAT and CDR2 FQNNGV come from the germline V gene. This CDR3 region has 16 residues. V trimming: 5 bases; J trimming: 2 bases; junction bases outside the gene matches: 7. CDR3 sequence: CASSPRGGINTGELFF. As DNA, the CDR3 is TGTGCCAGCAGCCCACGGGGGGGAATAAACACCGGGGAGCTGTTTTTT.

The chain couples TRBV18 to TRBJ1-1, with no clear D. In germline, CDR1 is KGHSH, CDR2 LQKENI. This CDR3 region has 14 residues. Between the trimmed V and J ends, which lost 9 bases and 1 base, there was a span of 15 bases. CDR3: CASSGGSSNTEAFF. The CDR3 DNA is TGTGCCAGTTCGGGAGGCAGCTCGAACACTGAAGCTTTCTTT.

This clone was seen once. The chain uses TRBV7-3 and TRBJ2-3; 7 positions match TRBD1. Germline values: CDR1 SGHTA, CDR2 FQGTGA. Germline trimming cut 5 bases from V and 0 bases from J; bases unmatched to any gene: 5. The CDR3 is 15 residues long. In nucleotides, the CDR3 is TGTGCCAGCAGCCGAACAGGGGCGAGCACAGATACGCAGTATTTT. Its translation: CASSRTGASTDTQYF.

The chain links TRBV6-6 to TRBJ2-7; no clear D. This CDR3 spans 15 amino acids. Trimming left V 0 bases short and J 0 bases short, with 9 bases between. The germline V gene encodes CDR1 MNHNY and CDR2 SVGAGI (reference sequence). The chain's CDR3 is CASSYSSVSSYEQYV. The CDR3 DNA follows: TGTGCCAGCAGTTACTCGAGCGTTAGCTCCTACGAGCAGTACGTC.

This sequence joins TRBV19 and TRBJ2-3, with D perhaps TRBD2 (5 bases). Trimming pared 5 bases from V and 9 bases from J, leaving 18 bases between. This CDR3 is built from 14 residues. Germline V gene data show CDR1 as LNHDA and CDR2 as SQIVND (reference sequence). The CDR3 DNA sequence: TGTGCCAGTAGTGTCGACTATCGCGGGCCCACGCAGTATTTT. It translates to CASSVDYRGPTQYF.

The chain is built from TRBV19 and TRBJ1-3; D possibly corresponds to TRBD1 (5 bases). Trimming took 7 bases from V and 3 from J, leaving 10 bases between them. Germline values: CDR1 LNHDA, CDR2 SQIVND (reference sequence). The CDR3 consists of 13 residues. In DNA form, the CDR3 reads TGTGCCAGTAACGGCAGGGTTGGAAACACCATATATTTT. This translates into CASNGRVGNTIYF.

This chain links TRBV6-2 or TRBV6-3 with TRBJ2-5, with a weak D call TRBD2 (5 bases). V was cut by 6 bases and J by 2 bases, with 16 bases left in between. CDR3 size: 15 residues. Germline lookup yields CDR1 MNHEY and CDR2 SVGEGT. CDR3 DNA: TGTGCCAGCAGCACCAGGACGGAGGCGCAAGAGACCCAGTACTTC. Its translation: CASSTRTEAQETQYF.

V usage is TRBV7-9 and J usage is TRBJ1-5, with 10 bases matching TRBD1. CDR3 length equals 14 residues. Trimming took 4 bases from V and 6 from J; bases not matched to a gene: 3. Germline lookup yields CDR1 SEHNR and CDR2 FQNEAQ (reference sequence). The CDR3 nucleotides read TGTGCCAGCAGCTCAGGGGACAGGGGTCAGCCCCAGCATTTT. This gives the protein CASSSGDRGQPQHF.